Listed below are T cell receptor beta chains from one sample, sequenced in a study of identical twins. TCRdb redid the calling of the 5' RACE reads with MiXCR, one entry per CDR3 protein. The table records approximately 500,000 distinct CDR3 sequences, 20% to 25% of them present only once. This sample was also put to use in a study of T cells expressing NK-cell markers.

The specimen was CD4+ T cells sorted from blood. The receptors were sampled from a woman in her late teens or twenties in good health. Each CDR3 is given with its conserved first and last residue. The order of the fields is D gene, clone size, J gene, V gene, CDR3 DNA, CDR3 protein. A D gene is named only where the DNA matches it firmly. A row's size may be missing; if present it is once, few, many or a size class.

>.|.|TRBJ2-2|TRBV12-3/TRBV12-4
TGTGCCAGCAGCACCACAGGGCACACCGGGGAGCTGTTTTTT
CASSTTGHTGELFF
>.|.|TRBJ1-2|TRBV7-9
TGTGCCAGCAGCTTAAGTACCGGCTATGGCTACACCTTC
CASSLSTGYGYTF
>.|few|TRBJ1-2|TRBV29-1
TGCAGCGTAGGACCGGGAGGCGACTATGGCTACACCTTC
CSVGPGGDYGYTF
>TRBD2|few|TRBJ2-5|TRBV20-1
TGCAGTGCTAGAGCCGTAGCGGGAAACCAAGAGACCCAGTACTTC
CSARAVAGNQETQYF
>.|.|TRBJ2-2|TRBV29-1
TGCAGCGTGGGGGACAATGGTTGGGTCGGGGAGCTGTTTTTT
CSVGDNGWVGELFF
>.|.|TRBJ1-2|TRBV20-1
TGCAGTGCCACGAAGGCGGGGGCAGATGGCTACACCTTC
CSATKAGADGYTF
>.|few|TRBJ1-5|TRBV6-1
TGTGCCAGCAGTAGTCGTGACAGGCCTAATCAGCCCCAGCATTTT
CASSSRDRPNQPQHF
>TRBD2|many|TRBJ2-5|TRBV9
TGTGCCAGCAGCGGCAGCGGGGGAGAGACCCAGTACTTC
CASSGSGGETQYF
>.|.|TRBJ2-2|TRBV20-1
TGCAGTGCCAATGGACGGGATCCCGGGGAGCTGTTTTTT
CSANGRDPGELFF
>.|.|TRBJ2-2|TRBV5-1
TGCGCCAGCAGCTTGGTATCGGCAGGGGAGGCTTACGCCGGGGAGCTGTTTTTT
CASSLVSAGEAYAGELFF
>.|.|TRBJ1-1|TRBV6-5
TGTGCCAGCAGTCAAGGACAAGCAGCTTTCTTT
CASSQGQAAFF
>.|many|TRBJ1-5|TRBV7-2
TGTGCCAGCAGTTTTTCCAATCAGCCCCAGCATTTT
CASSFSNQPQHF
>.|.|TRBJ2-1|TRBV29-1
TGCAGCGTACCGGGGAGTTGGGTGCGGGGCAATGAGCAGTTCTTC
CSVPGSWVRGNEQFF
>.|few|TRBJ2-7|TRBV29-1
TGCAGCGTTCGGGTACGGGCGTTCTACGAGCAGTACTTC
CSVRVRAFYEQYF
>.|few|TRBJ2-3|TRBV20-1
TGCAGTGCTAGGCCGGCGAGTACGCAGTATTTT
CSARPASTQYF
>TRBD2|.|TRBJ2-1|TRBV20-1
TGCAGTGCTAGAACACTAGCGCAGTCCCACAATGAGCAGTTCTTC
CSARTLAQSHNEQFF
>TRBD2|.|TRBJ2-1|TRBV7-3
TGTGCCAGCAGCCCGCTCAGCGGGGGTTACAATGAGCAGTTCTTC
CASSPLSGGYNEQFF
>TRBD1|.|TRBJ2-7|TRBV20-1
TGCAGTGCCGAGGTGGGGACAGGGGGCGGTGAGCAGTACTTC
CSAEVGTGGGEQYF
>TRBD1|.|TRBJ1-1|TRBV7-9
TGTGCCAGCAGGCAGACAGGGGGAGGAGGTGAAGCTTTCTTT
CASRQTGGGGEAFF
>.|few|TRBJ2-7|TRBV11-2
TGTGCCAGCAGCTCTAGTGGGAGAACGAACTACGAGCAGTACTTC
CASSSSGRTNYEQYF
>TRBD2|.|TRBJ2-1|TRBV5-1
TGCGCCAGCTCGGAGTTCGGGACTAGTAACAAGTTCTTC
CASSEFGTSNKFF
>.|.|TRBJ1-1|TRBV7-2
TGTGCCAGCTCTTTCCGGGACACTGAAGCTTTCTTT
CASSFRDTEAFF
>TRBD1|once|TRBJ2-2|TRBV6-1
TGTGCCAGCAGTAGGACAGGGATCGGGGAGCTGTTTTTT
CASSRTGIGELFF
>.|few|TRBJ1-2|TRBV12-3/TRBV12-4
TGTGCCAGCAGTTTAATGTCTCGAGGGCTCTATGGCTACACCTTC
CASSLMSRGLYGYTF
>TRBD2|few|TRBJ2-7|TRBV5-1
TGCGCCAGCAGCCCAGGACTAGCAAGCTCCTACGAGCAGTACTTC
CASSPGLASSYEQYF
>.|few|TRBJ2-3|TRBV9
TGTGCCAGCGACAGGACGCCAAGACCCAAGGCGGATACGCAGTATTTT
CASDRTPRPKADTQYF
>.|few|TRBJ2-3|TRBV6-1
TGTGCCAGCAGTGCGACAGCTAAAGATACGCAGTATTTT
CASSATAKDTQYF
>.|few|TRBJ1-2|TRBV10-3
TGTGCCATCAGTGCGCAAGGGAACCGGTACTATGGCTACACCTTC
CAISAQGNRYYGYTF
>.|.|TRBJ1-1|TRBV6-1
TGTGCCAGCAGACCCGACAGGTACACTGAAGCTTTCTTT
CASRPDRYTEAFF
>.|many|TRBJ2-5|TRBV29-1
TGCAGCGTTTCTAGCGAGACCCAGTACTTC
CSVSSETQYF
>.|many|TRBJ2-7|TRBV5-1
TGCGCCAGCAAGGGGGGACCCCAAGCGACCTACGAGCAGTACTTC
CASKGGPQATYEQYF
>TRBD1|.|TRBJ2-1|TRBV3-1
TGTGCCAGCAGTCTGAGGACAGGGGGAGGGAATGAGCAGTTCTTC
CASSLRTGGGNEQFF
>TRBD2|.|TRBJ2-7|TRBV12-3/TRBV12-4
TGTGCCAGCAGTACACGATCGGGGCGGGGGGTCTACGAGCAGTACTTC
CASSTRSGRGVYEQYF
>.|.|TRBJ1-1|TRBV20-1
TGCAGTGCTAGAGACGACAGGCGTACCCCGAAGGGAGCTTTCTTT
CSARDDRRTPKGAFF
>.|few|TRBJ1-1|TRBV5-1
TGCGCCAGCAGCTTCTCCAGAACCAACACTGAAGCTTTCTTT
CASSFSRTNTEAFF
>.|once|TRBJ2-2|TRBV6-1
TGTGCCAGCAGCACCAGAGGGGTGGGCACCGGGGAGCTGTTTTTT
CASSTRGVGTGELFF
>TRBD1|few|TRBJ1-3|TRBV12-3/TRBV12-4
TGTGCCAGCAGTTACAGGGGTAACACCATATATTTT
CASSYRGNTIYF
>.|once|TRBJ2-3|TRBV7-2
TGTGCCAGCAGCGGGGTAGGGATCACCGGACATGAGGGTCTTGCTAGCACAGATACGCAGTATTTT
CASSGVGITGHEGLASTDTQYF
>.|few|TRBJ1-4|TRBV20-1
TGCAGTGTTTGCTGCAGAAATGAAAAACTGTTTTTT
CSVCCRNEKLFF
>TRBD2|.|TRBJ2-1|TRBV10-3
TGTGCCATCAGTAGTTCCTCGGCTAGCGGGGGGCGAAAGGAGCAGTTCTTC
CAISSSSASGGRKEQFF
>.|.|TRBJ2-5|TRBV11-2
TGTGCCAGCAGCTTAGATCAGCACGAGACCCAGTACTTC
CASSLDQHETQYF
>.|.|TRBJ2-7|TRBV28
TGTGCCAGCAGTTTACTGAGGGGGGGGGACGAGCAGTACTTC
CASSLLRGGDEQYF
>.|few|TRBJ2-3|TRBV20-1
TGCAGTGCCCCCCCCCAGGGTCAGACAGATACGCAGTATTTT
CSAPPQGQTDTQYF
>.|.|TRBJ1-6|TRBV7-9
TGTGCCAGCAGCTTTTTAAGCTCAGGGGATTCACCCCTCCACTTT
CASSFLSSGDSPLHF
>TRBD2|once|TRBJ2-4|TRBV9
TGTGCCAGCAGCCTAAGGACTAGCGGGAACATTCAGTACTTC
CASSLRTSGNIQYF
>.|.|TRBJ1-5|TRBV2
TGTGCCAGCACGGATTGGGGCAATCAGCCCCAGCATTTT
CASTDWGNQPQHF
>TRBD2|.|TRBJ2-7|TRBV5-6
TGTGCCAGCAGCTCGACCGGGACTAGCGGGAGGGCCTCCTACGAGCAGTACTTC
CASSSTGTSGRASYEQYF
>TRBD2|.|TRBJ2-1|TRBV5-3
TGTGCCATTCGGGAGGACGGAGGGCACTACAATGAGCAGTTCTTC
CAIREDGGHYNEQFF
>TRBD1|few|TRBJ1-4|TRBV20-1
TGCAGTGCTAGGGAATTTGGACAGGGGCAGGGAAAACTGTTTTTT
CSAREFGQGQGKLFF
>.|few|TRBJ2-2|TRBV12-3/TRBV12-4
TGTGCCAGCAGCCACAAACGGGGGGCCACCGGGGAGCTGTTTTTT
CASSHKRGATGELFF